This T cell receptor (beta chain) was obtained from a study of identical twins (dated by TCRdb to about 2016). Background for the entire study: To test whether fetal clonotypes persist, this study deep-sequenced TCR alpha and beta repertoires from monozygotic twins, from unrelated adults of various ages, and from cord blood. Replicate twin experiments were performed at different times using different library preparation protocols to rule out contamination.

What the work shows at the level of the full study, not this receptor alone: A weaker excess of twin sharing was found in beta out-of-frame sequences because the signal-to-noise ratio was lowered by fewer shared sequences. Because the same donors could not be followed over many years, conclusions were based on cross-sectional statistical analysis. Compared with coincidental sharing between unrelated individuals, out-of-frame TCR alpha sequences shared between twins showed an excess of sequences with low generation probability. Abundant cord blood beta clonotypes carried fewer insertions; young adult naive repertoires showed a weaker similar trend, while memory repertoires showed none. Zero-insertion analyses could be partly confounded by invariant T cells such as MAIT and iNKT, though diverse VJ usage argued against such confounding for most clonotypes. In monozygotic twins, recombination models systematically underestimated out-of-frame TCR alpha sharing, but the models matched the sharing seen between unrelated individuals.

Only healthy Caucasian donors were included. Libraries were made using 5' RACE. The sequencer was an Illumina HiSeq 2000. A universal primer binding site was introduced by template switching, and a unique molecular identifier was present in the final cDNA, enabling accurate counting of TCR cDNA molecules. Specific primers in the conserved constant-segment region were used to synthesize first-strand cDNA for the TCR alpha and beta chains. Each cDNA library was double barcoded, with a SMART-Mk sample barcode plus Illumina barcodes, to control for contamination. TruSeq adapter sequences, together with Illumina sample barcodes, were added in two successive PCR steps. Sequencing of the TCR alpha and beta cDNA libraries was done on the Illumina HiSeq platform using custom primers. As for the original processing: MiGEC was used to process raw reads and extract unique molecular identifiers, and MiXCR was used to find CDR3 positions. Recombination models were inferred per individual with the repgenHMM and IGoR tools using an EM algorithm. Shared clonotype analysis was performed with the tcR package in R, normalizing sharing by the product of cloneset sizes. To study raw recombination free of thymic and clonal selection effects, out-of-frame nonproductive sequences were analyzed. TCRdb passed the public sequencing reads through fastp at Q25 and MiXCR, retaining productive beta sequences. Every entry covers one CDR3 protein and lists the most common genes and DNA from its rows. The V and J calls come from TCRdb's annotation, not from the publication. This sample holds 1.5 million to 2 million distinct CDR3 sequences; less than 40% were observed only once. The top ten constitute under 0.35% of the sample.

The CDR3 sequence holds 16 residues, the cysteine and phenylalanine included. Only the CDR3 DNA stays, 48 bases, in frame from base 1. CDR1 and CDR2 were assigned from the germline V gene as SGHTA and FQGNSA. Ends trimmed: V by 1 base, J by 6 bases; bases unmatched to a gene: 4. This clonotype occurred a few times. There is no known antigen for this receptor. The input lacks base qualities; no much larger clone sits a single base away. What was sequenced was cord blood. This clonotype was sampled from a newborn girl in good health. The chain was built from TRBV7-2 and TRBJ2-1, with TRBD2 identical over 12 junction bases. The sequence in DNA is TGTGCCAGCAGCTTAGGCGGACTAGCGGGATCCAATGAGCAGTTCTTC. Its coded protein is CASSLGGLAGSNEQFF.